This TCR beta chain was identified during a study of cytomegalovirus exposure and HLA in healthy donors. This CDR3 comprises 14 residues. Per germline, CDR1 MNHEY and CDR2 SMNVEV (reference sequence). V was cut by 3 bases and J by 3 bases, with 9 bases left in between. Use of 60 Vbeta and 13 Jbeta primers characterized the PCR. Method: immunoSEQ multiplex PCR; TCRdb's copy keeps in-frame clones and lacks some. The repertoire shows about 130,000 clones; the top ten hold approximately 1.6%. The chain links TRBV27 to TRBJ1-5, with no clear D. The clonotype was recovered from a woman aged 40 to 50 in good health and CMV-seropositive. The sequenced sample was PBMCs. The DNA for the CDR3 is TGTGCCAGCAGTTTCCGCGGCAACAATCAGCCCCAGCATTTT. As protein: CASSFRGNNQPQHF.